These T cell receptor beta chains were read from a single sample in a study of cytomegalovirus exposure and HLA in healthy donors. The table came from immunoSEQ multiplex PCR; TCRdb's copy has only in-frame clones and leaves some out. The sample gives about 150,000 clones, about 84% of which show up once; around 6% is in the top ten. Material for sequencing was PBMCs. All receptors come from a woman in her 40s in good health and CMV-seropositive. The CDR3 runs from the conserved cysteine through the conserved F or W. D genes are given only for firm matches. Some rows have no size entry. The others give once, few or many, or a class for an expanded clone.

J gene	V gene	D gene	clone size	CDR3 protein	CDR3 DNA
TRBJ1-1	TRBV9	-	-	CASSGGAKVTEAFF	TGTGCCAGCAGCGGCGGGGCCAAGGTCACTGAAGCTTTCTTT
TRBJ2-1	TRBV27	-	-	CASSLSGSGNYNEQFF	TGTGCCAGCAGTTTATCAGGTAGCGGAAACTACAATGAGCAGTTCTTC
TRBJ1-5	TRBV6-5	-	-	CASSGGANQPQHF	TGTGCCAGCAGTGGCGGGGCCAATCAGCCCCAGCATTTT
TRBJ2-3	TRBV11-1	-	-	CASSAAGSGLADTQYF	TGTGCCAGCAGCGCCGCCGGGAGCGGACTGGCAGATACGCAGTATTTT
TRBJ1-2	TRBV9	-	few	CASSVIPLTRSNHGYTF	TGTGCCAGCAGCGTAATACCCCTCACTCGGTCCAATCACGGCTACACCTTC
TRBJ2-5	TRBV6-1	-	-	CASTQMETQYF	TGTGCCAGCACCCAAATGGAGACCCAGTACTTC
TRBJ2-1	TRBV4-2	TRBD1	-	CASSQDPGQNFYNEQFF	TGTGCCAGCAGCCAAGATCCGGGACAGAATTTCTACAATGAGCAGTTCTTC
TRBJ1-4	TRBV27	-	-	CASSYRRATNEKLFF	TGTGCCAGCAGTTACCGACGGGCAACTAATGAAAAACTGTTTTTT
TRBJ2-1	TRBV19	-	-	CASKENGGTNYNEQFF	TGTGCCAGCAAAGAGAATGGCGGGACCAATTACAATGAGCAGTTCTTC
TRBJ2-7	TRBV2	-	-	CASTESQVRLYEQYF	TGTGCCAGCACCGAGAGTCAGGTCCGGCTCTACGAGCAGTACTTC
TRBJ2-7	TRBV29-1	-	-	CSVERESSYEQYF	TGCAGCGTAGAAAGAGAGTCAAGCTACGAGCAGTACTTC
TRBJ2-5	TRBV5-1	-	-	CASRAPLKETQYF	TGCGCCAGCAGGGCCCCATTGAAGGAGACCCAGTACTTC
TRBJ2-5	TRBV28	-	-	CASSSPPDSQETQYF	TGTGCCAGCAGTTCGCCCCCGGACAGCCAAGAGACCCAGTACTTC
TRBJ2-7	TRBV27	TRBD1	-	CASSLRTGSYEQYF	TGTGCCAGCAGTTTGAGGACAGGGTCCTACGAGCAGTACTTC
TRBJ1-2	TRBV5-1	TRBD1	-	CASRPGTGTNIYGYTF	TGCGCCAGCAGACCCGGGACAGGGACCAATATTTATGGCTACACCTTC
TRBJ2-1	TRBV27	-	-	CASEHPGVLGNEQFF	TGTGCCAGCGAACACCCGGGGGTCCTTGGCAATGAGCAGTTCTTC
TRBJ1-1	TRBV7-2	TRBD1	-	CASSRQGGNTEAFF	TGTGCCAGCAGTAGACAGGGGGGGAACACTGAAGCTTTCTTT
TRBJ1-3	TRBV6-1	-	-	CASRTTDRGGNTIYF	TGTGCCAGCAGAACGACCGACAGAGGAGGAAACACCATATATTTT
TRBJ1-5	TRBV28	-	-	CASISPGQPQHF	TGTGCCAGCATAAGTCCGGGTCAGCCCCAGCATTTT
TRBJ1-5	TRBV6-1	TRBD1	-	CASSVKGPGQGLDGNQPQHF	TGTGCCAGCAGTGTCAAGGGTCCGGGACAGGGCTTAGACGGCAATCAGCCCCAGCATTTT
TRBJ2-7	TRBV10-2	TRBD2	-	CASSGGLAGGMGEQYF	TGCGCCAGCTCCGGGGGGCTAGCGGGAGGCATGGGCGAGCAGTACTTC
TRBJ2-7	TRBV28	-	-	CATLTGPPYEQYF	TGTGCCACCTTGACAGGACCCCCCTACGAGCAGTACTTC
TRBJ2-2	TRBV5-6	TRBD1	-	CASSLANRGATGELFF	TGTGCCAGCAGCTTGGCCAACAGGGGGGCCACCGGGGAGCTGTTTTTT
TRBJ2-1	TRBV27	-	-	CASSLSENNEQFF	TGTGCCAGCAGTTTAAGCGAGAACAATGAGCAGTTCTTC
TRBJ2-7	TRBV19	-	-	CASSPGSYYEQYF	TGTGCCAGTAGCCCGGGATCCTACTACGAGCAGTACTTC
TRBJ2-7	TRBV30	TRBD2	-	CAWSLADLREQYF	TGTGCCTGGAGCCTAGCGGACTTACGCGAGCAGTACTTC
TRBJ2-1	TRBV6-6	-	-	CASSYDRTSYNEQFF	TGTGCCAGCAGTTACGACAGAACCTCCTACAATGAGCAGTTCTTC
TRBJ2-4	TRBV25-1	TRBD2	-	CASSEVAGSKNIQYF	TGTGCCAGCAGTGAGGTAGCGGGAAGCAAAAACATTCAGTACTTC
TRBJ2-3	TRBV6-1	TRBD1	-	CASSEKRTQVLTGASTDTQYF	TGTGCCAGCAGTGAAAAAAGGACCCAGGTCCTGACAGGGGCTAGCACAGATACGCAGTATTTT
TRBJ2-1	TRBV6-1	-	-	CASNKLRSSYNEQFF	TGTGCCAGCAATAAACTAAGAAGCTCCTACAATGAGCAGTTCTTC
TRBJ2-3	TRBV7-9	TRBD2	once	CASSLRTSGSSDTQYF	TGTGCCAGCAGCTTACGGACTAGCGGGAGTTCAGATACGCAGTATTTT
TRBJ2-7	TRBV7-8	TRBD2	-	CASNLAVSLAGIEQYF	TGTGCCAGCAACTTAGCGGTTTCCCTAGCGGGAATCGAGCAGTACTTC
TRBJ1-5	TRBV27	-	-	CASSKQGDNQPQHF	TGTGCCAGCAGTAAACAGGGAGACAATCAGCCCCAGCATTTT
TRBJ2-1	TRBV10-2	TRBD2	few	CASSPDSRLAGIDNEQFF	TGCGCCAGCAGCCCGGACAGCCGCTTAGCGGGAATCGACAATGAGCAGTTCTTC
TRBJ2-3	TRBV28	TRBD1	-	CASSAPGTESTDTQYF	TGTGCCAGCAGTGCCCCCGGGACAGAGAGCACAGATACGCAGTATTTT
TRBJ2-7	TRBV19	TRBD2	-	CASSTSIAGGAKEQYF	TGTGCCAGTAGTACGAGTATAGCGGGAGGCGCTAAGGAGCAGTACTTC
TRBJ2-5	TRBV5-4	TRBD1	few	CASSIQGNQETQYF	TGTGCCAGCAGCATACAGGGGAACCAAGAGACCCAGTACTTC
TRBJ2-5	TRBV4-2	TRBD2	-	CASSQWEREGPEQYF	TGTGCCAGCAGCCAATGGGAGCGGGAGGGCCCAGAGCAGTACTTC
TRBJ2-1	TRBV15	TRBD2	-	CATSRDKASGKNEQFF	TGTGCCACCAGCAGAGATAAGGCTAGCGGGAAGAATGAGCAGTTCTTC
TRBJ2-1	TRBV10-2	TRBD2	-	CASSRRRGVNYNEQFF	TGCGCCAGCAGCAGGCGCCGGGGGGTTAACTACAATGAGCAGTTCTTC
TRBJ2-7	TRBV28	TRBD2	-	CASSSPRTSGIYEQYF	TGTGCCAGCAGTTCGCCTCGGACTAGCGGGATATACGAGCAGTACTTC
TRBJ1-2	TRBV27	-	-	CATRFYYGYTF	TGTGCAACTAGGTTCTACTATGGCTACACCTTC
TRBJ2-2	TRBV10-3	-	-	CAISEPGLTGELFF	TGTGCCATCAGTGAACCAGGCTTAACCGGGGAGCTGTTTTTT
TRBJ2-7	TRBV30	TRBD2	few	CAWSKLAGVIYEQYF	TGTGCCTGGAGTAAACTAGCGGGAGTTATCTACGAGCAGTACTTC
TRBJ2-1	TRBV6-1	-	-	CASISAGRNNEQFF	TGTGCCAGCATTTCTGCGGGGAGGAACAATGAGCAGTTCTTC
TRBJ2-1	TRBV7-8	TRBD1	-	CASSWGQRNNEQFF	TGTGCCAGCAGCTGGGGACAGAGAAACAATGAGCAGTTCTTC
TRBJ2-1	TRBV4-1	TRBD2	-	CASSLFGTSGISSYNEQFF	TGCGCCAGCAGCCTATTCGGGACTAGCGGGATAAGCTCCTACAATGAGCAGTTCTTC
TRBJ2-7	TRBV23-1	-	-	CASSPNGRGWGTSPYEQYF	TGCGCCAGCAGTCCTAACGGCAGGGGTTGGGGGACCTCTCCCTACGAGCAGTACTTC
TRBJ2-1	TRBV11-3	-	-	CASRSGGVNEQFF	TGTGCCAGCAGGTCGGGCGGGGTCAATGAGCAGTTCTTC
TRBJ2-7	TRBV19	-	-	CASSLRTVSSYEQYF	TGTGCCAGTAGTCTACGGACAGTGAGCTCCTACGAGCAGTACTTC
TRBJ2-1	TRBV2	TRBD2	-	CASNRLAGGYNEQFF	TGTGCCAGCAACCGACTAGCGGGAGGTTACAATGAGCAGTTCTTC
TRBJ2-2	TRBV5-5	-	once	CASSVLGGTGELFF	TGTGCCAGCAGCGTACTAGGGGGCACCGGGGAGCTGTTTTTT
TRBJ1-6	TRBV10-3	-	-	CAISVGADNSPLHF	TGTGCCATCAGTGTAGGGGCAGATAATTCACCCCTCCACTTT
TRBJ2-7	TRBV11-2	TRBD2	-	CASSLVPTSGRGPYEQYF	TGTGCCAGCAGCTTAGTGCCTACTAGCGGGAGGGGACCCTACGAGCAGTACTTC